A single sample is the source of the 17 T cell receptor beta chains below, sequenced in a study of blood T cell repertoires in COVID-19. Profiling relied on immunoSEQ multiplex PCR, and the TCRdb table lists in-frame clones only, not all of them. The sample includes 100,000 to 150,000 clones, around 88% of them seen just once. Sequenced material: peripheral blood. These receptors all come from a man at least 80 years old with active or convalescent COVID-19.

The chain uses TRBV25-1 and TRBJ2-1, with 11 bases lining up with TRBD2. CDR1 is MGHDK and CDR2 is SYGVNS in the germline V gene. This CDR3 is 17 amino acids long. V trimming: 9 bases; J trimming: 5 bases; junction bases outside the gene matches: 15. The CDR3 region is CASAGTSGPGVDNEQFF. CDR3 nucleotides: TGTGCCAGTGCCGGGACTAGCGGTCCGGGGGTGGACAATGAGCAGTTCTTC.

The chain is built from TRBV6-5 and TRBJ2-7; unclear D gene. Looked up from germline, CDR1 is MNHEY and CDR2 is SVGAGI. V lost 8 bases and J lost 6, with 17 bases in between. The CDR3 extends over 13 amino acids. CDR3 sequence (DNA): TGTGCCAGCTCTGATGCGGCACCCCCCGAGCAGTACTTC. Translated, it gives CASSDAAPPEQYF.

The count of this clone is one. This rearrangement joins TRBV7-9 to TRBJ2-3, with D perhaps TRBD1 (5 bases). Germline lookup yields CDR1 SEHNR and CDR2 FQNEAQ (reference sequence). V was shortened by 2 bases and J by 0 bases, with 12 bases between the two germline ends. This CDR3 has 16 residues. The CDR3 protein is CASSLSIAGSTDTQYF. The CDR3 DNA reads as TGTGCCAGCAGCTTATCAATCGCAGGGAGCACAGATACGCAGTATTTT.

This chain uses TRBV7-2 with TRBJ2-3, with 7 bases identical to TRBD2. CDR1 SGHTA and CDR2 FQGNSA come from the germline V gene. The V gene end was trimmed by 4 bases and the J gene end by 4 bases; junction bases not matched to a gene: 5. The CDR3 sequence is 14 residues long. The CDR3 coding sequence is TGTGCCAGCAGCTCTAGGACTAGGTCAGATACGCAGTATTTT. It translates to CASSSRTRSDTQYF.

The chain is built from TRBV7-2 and TRBJ1-6, with no clear D. This CDR3 has 15 residues. The germline gives CDR1 SGHTA, CDR2 FQGNSA. V shed 3 bases and J shed 6 bases, with 12 bases lying between them. This CDR3 reads CASSLTTLGNSPLHF. The DNA for the CDR3 is TGTGCCAGCAGCTTGACTACACTGGGTAATTCACCCCTCCACTTT.

This chain uses TRBV2 with TRBJ2-5; D remains ambiguous. V shed 8 bases and J shed 2 bases, with 6 bases lying between them. Germline CDR1 SNHLY, CDR2 FYNNEI. CDR3 size: 11 residues. CDR3 sequence: CASAYQETQYF. As DNA, the CDR3 is TGTGCCAGCGCCTATCAAGAGACCCAGTACTTC.

This rearrangement joins TRBV7-2 to TRBJ2-5; 7 bases match TRBD1. The CDR3 is made up of 15 amino acids. The junction had 3 bases not matched to a gene; V was cut back by 2 bases and J by 0 bases. Germline assignment: CDR1 SGHTA and CDR2 FQGNSA. CDR3 sequence (DNA): TGTGCCAGCAGCTTAATGGGGACAGACCAAGAGACCCAGTACTTC. It is translated as CASSLMGTDQETQYF.

The CDR3 loop is CASSDGGNYGYTF. DNA of the CDR3: TGTGCCAGCAGTGATGGGGGGAACTATGGCTACACCTTC. The genes are TRBV2 and TRBJ1-2, with a tentative D call TRBD1 (5 bases). Germline V gene lookup returns CDR1 SNHLY and CDR2 FYNNEI. The CDR3 length is 13 residues. V gave up 3 bases and J gave up 2 bases, with 7 bases separating them.

This clone turned up a few times. The J gene is TRBJ1-3, the V gene TRBV2; possibly TRBD1 for D (5 bases). CDR3 size: 14 residues. Looked up from germline, CDR1 is SNHLY and CDR2 is FYNNEI. The ends were cut back, 2 bases at V and 0 bases at J, with 5 bases in the middle. In nucleotides, the CDR3 is TGTGCCAGCAGTGAACAGGGCTCTGGAAACACCATATATTTT. Residues: CASSEQGSGNTIYF. The variable domain in full, with the rest retrieved from reference TRBV2 and TRBJ1-3, is EPEVTQTPSHQVTQMGQEVILRCVPISNHLYFYWYRQILGQKVEFLVSFYNNEISEKSEIFDDQFSVERPDGSNFTLKIRSTKLEDSAMYFCASSEQGSGNTIYFGEGSWLTVV.

The chain joins TRBV6-2 or TRBV6-3 to TRBJ2-4; D is perhaps TRBD1 (6 bases). The CDR3 sequence is 16 residues long. Deletions cut 5 bases from V and 1 base from J, with 15 bases between. Germline loops: CDR1 MNHEY, CDR2 SVGEGT. Written as DNA, the CDR3 is TGTGCCAGCAGTCATAAGGGACAATACGCCAAAAACATTCAGTACTTC. Its translation is CASSHKGQYAKNIQYF.

The chain employs TRBV5-4 and TRBJ1-2, with 7 bases matching TRBD1. The V gene's germline CDR1 is SGHNT and CDR2 YYREEE (reference sequence). This CDR3 is 14 amino acids long. The V and J ends lost 4 bases and 6 bases, in that order; junction bases with no gene match: 9. The CDR3 reads CASSGMTGSNGYTF. CDR3 bases: TGTGCCAGCAGCGGAATGACAGGGTCGAATGGCTACACCTTC.

The J gene is TRBJ2-3, the V gene TRBV5-4, with D possibly matching TRBD2 (6 bases). The CDR3 covers 17 residues. Germline CDR1 SGHNT, CDR2 YYREEE (reference sequence). Trimming took 4 bases from V and 0 from J, leaving 18 bases between them. CDR3 DNA: TGTGCCAGCAGCCCCCCGGGTAGCGGACCTAGCACAGATACGCAGTATTTT. It yields the protein CASSPPGSGPSTDTQYF.

The V gene is TRBV12-3 or TRBV12-4, the J gene TRBJ1-5; D is ambiguous. The CDR3 consists of 12 residues. Trimming pared 9 bases from V and 6 bases from J, leaving 12 bases between. This chain's CDR3 is CASSERGQPQHF. In DNA form, the CDR3 reads TGTGCCAGTTCAGAACGGGGTCAGCCCCAGCATTTT.

The rearrangement links TRBV5-1 to TRBJ2-7; possible D gene TRBD2, 6 bases. Trimming removed 0 bases at V and 7 bases at J, with 8 bases between. The CDR3 totals 12 residues. Looked up from germline, CDR1 is SGHRS and CDR2 is YFSETQ. The CDR3 sequence: CASSLGTTEQYF. Here the CDR3 DNA reads TGCGCCAGCAGCTTGGGGACTACTGAGCAGTACTTC.

The chain is built from TRBV30 and TRBJ1-5, with D unclear. CDR1 GTSNPN and CDR2 SVGIG come from the germline V gene (reference sequence). Trimming took 0 bases from V and 7 from J, leaving 10 bases between them. The CDR3 runs to 13 residues. This chain's CDR3 is CAWSVTREQPQHF. The CDR3 DNA reads TGTGCCTGGAGTGTAACCCGGGAACAGCCCCAGCATTTT.

The chain uses TRBV6-2 or TRBV6-3 and TRBJ2-2; no reliable D call. V was cut by 4 bases and J by 0 bases, with 9 bases left in between. There are 15 residues in the CDR3. CDR1 and CDR2 (germline): MNHEY, SVGEGT. In nucleotides, the CDR3 is TGTGCCAGCAGTTCCACACCCGCGAACACCGGGGAGCTGTTTTTT. Translated, it gives CASSSTPANTGELFF.

A few counts support this clone. This chain's CDR3 is CATGGEGSTNEKLFF. Here the CDR3 DNA reads TGTGCCACCGGCGGGGAGGGGTCTACTAATGAAAAACTGTTTTTT. The chain uses TRBV6-5 and TRBJ1-4; the D gene is possibly TRBD1 (5 bases). The CDR3 consists of 15 residues. Germline V gives CDR1 MNHEY, CDR2 SVGAGI. Trimming removed 10 bases at V and 2 bases at J, with 17 bases between.